This T cell receptor (beta chain) was sequenced in a study of Ad26.COV2.S vaccination and SARS-CoV-2 variants. Study-wide results and limits: Whether participants received vaccine or placebo, their non-spike TCR breadth was similar. Total responses of T cells may have been underestimated by the analyses of TCR breadth and depth.

The assay was immunoSEQ multiplex PCR, and TCRdb's table has in-frame clones only and misses some. This sample has around 350,000 clones, with under 95% found just once. In regard to this clone: The antigen is undetermined.

The clonotype comes from a human donor who had recovered from COVID-19. The sequenced sample was peripheral blood, obtained after recovery from COVID-19.

CDR3 in DNA: TGTGCCAGCAGCTTTTGGGCACTGCGGACTAATGAAAAACTGTTTTTT. Translation gives CASSFWALRTNEKLFF. The chain uses TRBV5-6 and TRBJ1-4; D unclear. CDR1 and CDR2 from the germline V gene are SGHDT and YYEEEE. V lost 2 bases and J lost 2, with 13 bases in between. The CDR3 is 16 amino acids.